This T cell receptor beta chain was sequenced in a study of blood T cells in healthy people across ages. Next came a second PCR, run for about 7 to 11 cycles, which used a sample-barcoded 5' primer along with a J-beta primer mix. Via MiXCR, TCRdb re-called the 5' RACE reads, giving one row per CDR3 protein. The table records fewer than 2,000,000 distinct CDR3 sequences, about two fifths of them present only once. This clonotype was seen more than once but under ten times. The CDR3 is 13 residues long. Germline values: CDR1 SQVTM, CDR2 ANQGSEA. V shed 7 bases, J shed 1 base, and the junction held 6 bases outside the gene matches.

V and J are TRBV29-1 and TRBJ1-1, with TRBD1 identical over 7 bases. The TCR comes from a human donor in good health. The sequenced sample was blood. Here the CDR3 reads CSALGTANTEAFF. The CDR3 nucleotides are TGCAGCGCCCTCGGGACAGCGAACACTGAAGCTTTCTTT. The full variable domain, its missing parts supplied by reference TRBV29-1 and TRBJ1-1, is SAVISQKPSRDICQRGTSLTIQCQVDSQVTMMFWYRQQPGQSLTLIATANQGSEATYESGFVIDKFPISRPNLTFSTLTVSNMSPEDSSIYLCSALGTANTEAFFGQGTRLTVV.